This T cell receptor beta chain was observed in a study of blood T cell repertoires in COVID-19. Study background: Sites across the United States, Italy and Spain contributed samples from acute and convalescent COVID-19. T cells, B-cell-depleted T cells, or PBMCs provided the cDNA or gDNA that served as material.

This clone was seen just once. The germline V gene encodes CDR1 MDHEN and CDR2 SYDVKM. The CDR3 has 14 residues. Trimming cost V 8 bases and J 1 base, with 9 bases left between them. Authors' data handling: Estimates of nucleated cell counts were drawn from the amplification of reference gene primers. TCRdb keeps only in-frame clones here, not all; method: immunoSEQ multiplex PCR. Clone size and V and J calls were adopted from that table, with D and trimming inferred from the DNA. The sample contains 87,000 or so clones, about 87% of which appear only once. Sequenced input: peripheral blood. This chain joins TRBV28 and TRBJ2-6; D is perhaps TRBD1 (5 bases). The TCR originated in a man aged 35 to 55 with acute or convalescent COVID-19. CDR3 amino acids: CASGAASGANVLTF. The CDR3 DNA follows: TGTGCCAGCGGGGCAGCATCTGGGGCCAACGTCCTGACTTTC. The full variable domain, with the rest looked up from reference TRBV28 and TRBJ2-6, is DVKVTQSSRYLVKRTGEKVFLECVQDMDHENMFWYRQDPGLGLRLIYFSYDVKMKEKGDIPEGYSVSREKKERFSLILESASTNQTSMYLCASGAASGANVLTFGAGSRLTVL.